This TCR beta chain was sequenced for a study of metastatic and nonmetastatic thyroid tumors. Study-level information: Peripheral blood and tumor or nodule samples from malignant and benign thyroid patients were compared.

The CDR3 length is 14 residues. The germline CDR1 and CDR2 sequences are SNHLY and FYNNEI. Trimming left V 4 bases short and J 1 base short, with 10 bases between. Thyroid surgery took place with no prior treatment in any patient. In the original workflow: A distant-metastasis classifier for papillary thyroid cancer was built using CDR3 differences across clinicopathological groups. TCRdb re-analyzed the PCR reads through MiXCR. The V and J calls were not made by the authors but by TCRdb's processing. The sample gives around 12,000 clones, less than 50% of which show up once; about 17% is in the top ten.

Material for sequencing was tumor tissue. The chain couples TRBV2 to TRBJ1-1; the D gene is possibly TRBD1 (5 bases). The sequence derives from a female donor with papillary thyroid cancer or a benign thyroid nodule (not recorded which). Some clones in this sample may be carry-over from other donors' samples. The CDR3, as DNA: TGTGCCAGCAGTGGGGGGACGGCGAACACTGAAGCTTTCTTT. It codes for CASSGGTANTEAFF.